Sequencing of this T cell receptor (beta chain) was carried out in a study of early T cells in non-severe SARS-CoV-2 infection. Background on the study: Chains were not paired, and sequencing was done on bulk RNA from unsorted whole blood.

This clonotype appeared many times. Antigen: not known. General study points: Using VDJdb, the matching emphasized anti-spike CD8 responses while missing private and CD4 specificities.

Molecules of cDNA were individually given unique molecular identifiers that were attached to them. TCRdb fed the 5' RACE reads into MiXCR, producing one record per CDR3 protein. This table has about 56,000 distinct CDR3 sequences, roughly 16% appearing once. CDR3 length equals 17 residues. Germline-derived CDR1 and CDR2 are SGHRS and YFSETQ. V gave up 5 bases and J gave up 1 base, with 16 bases separating them. Sequencing was performed on whole blood, taken at baseline. The receptor's source is an adult who was a healthcare worker with PCR-confirmed SARS-CoV-2 infection or an uninfected control (not recorded which). The V gene is TRBV5-1, the J gene TRBJ2-6; a weak D match, TRBD2 (7 bases). The CDR3 sequence is CASRSGTPISGANVLTF. CDR3 coding DNA: TGCGCCAGCAGAAGCGGGACACCGATATCTGGGGCCAACGTCCTGACTTTC.